The rows below give T cell receptor beta chains drawn from one sample of a study of preoperative IRX-2 immunotherapy in early breast cancer. Method: immunoSEQ multiplex PCR; TCRdb's copy keeps in-frame clones and lacks some. Altogether 20,000 to 30,000 clones are present, around 80% being singletons, with the ten largest covering about 6.8%. Material: lymph node tissue, obtained after IRX-2 immunotherapy. The receptor source for this set is a human donor with breast cancer. Both conserved end residues are part of each CDR3. A D gene is named only where the DNA matches it firmly. Not every row has a clone size; where given, it reads once, few, many or a size class.

j_gene | v_gene | abundance | d_gene | CDR3aa | CDR3nt
TRBJ2-7 | TRBV15 | NA | TRBD1 | CATSRGDRAAYEQYF | TGTGCCACCAGCAGAGGGGACAGGGCCGCCTACGAGCAGTACTTC
TRBJ2-2 | TRBV14 | NA | NA | CASSLPPAGPYNTGELFF | TGTGCCAGCAGCCTTCCTCCCGCGGGGCCGTATAACACCGGGGAGCTGTTTTTT
TRBJ1-1 | TRBV19 | NA | TRBD1 | CASSIYRQGARNTEAFF | TGTGCCAGTAGTATATACCGACAGGGGGCGAGGAACACTGAAGCTTTCTTT
TRBJ2-7 | TRBV18 | NA | NA | CASSSATYEQYF | TGTGCCAGCTCATCCGCCACCTACGAGCAGTACTTC
TRBJ2-5 | TRBV30 | NA | NA | CAWSGSRETQYF | TGTGCCTGGAGTGGCTCACGGGAGACCCAGTACTTC
TRBJ2-2 | TRBV19 | once | TRBD2 | CASSIKGGSSTGELFF | TGTGCCAGTAGTATTAAGGGCGGGAGTAGCACCGGGGAGCTGTTTTTT
TRBJ1-2 | TRBV14 | NA | NA | CASSQELGRADYGYTF | TGTGCCAGCAGCCAAGAGCTGGGCAGGGCGGACTATGGCTACACCTTC
TRBJ2-2 | TRBV18 | NA | TRBD1 | CASSSGQRLTGELFF | TGTGCCAGCTCATCGGGACAGAGACTGACCGGGGAGCTGTTTTTT
TRBJ2-2 | TRBV19 | once | TRBD1 | CASTDRTGYTTGELFF | TGTGCCAGTACCGATCGGACAGGGTATACCACCGGGGAGCTGTTTTTT
TRBJ2-1 | TRBV10-2 | NA | TRBD2 | CASRGPGTSGQSPKQFF | TGCGCCAGCAGGGGCCCTGGGACTAGCGGGCAGAGCCCGAAGCAGTTCTTC
TRBJ2-7 | TRBV7-1 | few | NA | CASSLSRSYEQYF | TGTGCCAGCAGCTTAAGCAGATCCTACGAGCAGTACTTC
TRBJ1-2 | TRBV19 | NA | NA | CASSIKTGSTGYTF | TGTGCCAGTAGTATAAAGACAGGAAGCACGGGCTACACCTTC
TRBJ2-3 | TRBV5-1 | NA | TRBD1 | CASSPTGQGTDTQYF | TGCGCCAGCAGCCCAACGGGACAGGGGACAGATACGCAGTATTTT
TRBJ2-4 | TRBV25-1 | NA | NA | CASSDPGVSIQYF | TGTGCCAGCAGTGACCCAGGGGTCAGCATTCAGTACTTC
TRBJ2-3 | TRBV19 | NA | NA | CASSIAGAQDTQYF | TGTGCCAGTAGTATAGCGGGAGCCCAAGATACGCAGTATTTT
TRBJ2-1 | TRBV6-7 | NA | NA | CASSISAGSYNEQFF | TGTGCCAGCAGTATCAGCGCGGGCTCCTACAATGAGCAGTTCTTC
TRBJ1-2 | TRBV14 | NA | NA | CASSQRSFTYGYTF | TGTGCCAGCAGCCAGAGGTCATTCACCTATGGCTACACCTTC